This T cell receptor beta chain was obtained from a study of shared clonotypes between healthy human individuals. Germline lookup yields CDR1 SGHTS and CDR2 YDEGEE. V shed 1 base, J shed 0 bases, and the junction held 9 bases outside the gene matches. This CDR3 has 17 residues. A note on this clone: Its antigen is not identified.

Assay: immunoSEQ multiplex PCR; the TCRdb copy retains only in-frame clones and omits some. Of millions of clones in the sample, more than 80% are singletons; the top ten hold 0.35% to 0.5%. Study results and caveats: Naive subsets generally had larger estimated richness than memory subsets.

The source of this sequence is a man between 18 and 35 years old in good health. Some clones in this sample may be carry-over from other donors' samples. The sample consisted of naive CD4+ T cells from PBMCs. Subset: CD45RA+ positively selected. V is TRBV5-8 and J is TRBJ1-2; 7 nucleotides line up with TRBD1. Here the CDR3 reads CASSLRRRDRPNYGYTF. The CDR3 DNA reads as TGTGCCAGCAGCTTGCGTCGCCGGGACAGACCTAACTATGGCTACACCTTC. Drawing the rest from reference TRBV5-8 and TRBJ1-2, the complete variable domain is EAGVTQSPTHLIKTRGQQATLRCSPISGHTSVYWYQQALGLGLQFLLWYDEGEERNRGNFPPRFSGRQFPNYSSELNVNALELEDSALYLCASSLRRRDRPNYGYTFGSGTRLTVV.